This TCR beta chain was recovered during a study of T cell clonotyping in hematopoietic cell transplantation. The table lists this clone with a few counts. Its antigen is unknown. The study, taken as a whole, reports: Few recipient clonotypes overlapped donors; over 97% were de novo at given depth. After transplant, recipient diversity fell while pathologically expanded clonotypes grew through day 180. Graft donor and pretransplant recipient Inverse Simpson Index values predicted broader posttransplant TCR diversity.

V shed 5 bases and J 1 base; nucleotides not matched to a gene: 9. Looked up from germline, CDR1 is MGHRA and CDR2 is YSYEKL. This CDR3 is 17 amino acids long. Some clones are missing from TCRdb's copy, which holds only in-frame ones; the method was immunoSEQ multiplex PCR. The data hold approximately 17,000 clones, with around 90% observed a single time. The chain carries TRBV4-1 and TRBJ1-5; 9 bases match TRBD1. The TCR originated in a man aged 50 to 59 in good health. Some clones in this sample may be carry-over from other donors' samples. Input material: peripheral blood mononuclear cells. Written as DNA, the CDR3 is TGCGCCAGCAGCTCCCCGACAGGGGGAAGGAGCAATCAGCCCCAGCATTTT. It translates to CASSSPTGGRSNQPQHF.